This T cell receptor (beta chain) was sequenced during a study of shared clonotypes between healthy human individuals. General study points: Around 5% was the fraction of naive CD4 clonotypes found shared across several donors.

Several immunoSEQ plates held equal portions of the genomic DNA taken from each subset. Assay used: immunoSEQ multiplex PCR; TCRdb lists only in-frame clones, some missing. The sample contains around 700,000 clones, around three quarters of which appear only once. V lost 1 base, J lost 4 bases, and 7 bases lay in between. The V gene's germline CDR1 is MDHEN and CDR2 SYDVKM. The CDR3 contains 14 residues. Notes on this clone: What it binds is unknown.

All participating donors were Caucasian adults from Nashville, Tennessee. The sequencing sample was made of memory CD4+ T cells sorted from blood. Subset reported: CD45RA-negative fraction. The V call is TRBV28, the J call TRBJ1-4; D not resolved. This TCR came from a woman in her thirties in good health. CDR3 DNA sequence: TGTGCCAGCAGTTTATCTCAGAGTAATGAAAAACTGTTTTTT. Encoded protein: CASSLSQSNEKLFF.